Presented here are 30 T cell receptor beta chains from one specimen sequenced in a study of T cell changes during pregnancy in multiple sclerosis. TCRdb keeps only in-frame clones here, not all; method: immunoSEQ multiplex PCR. The table has about 38,000 clones, about nine tenths seen once. Sequenced here: CD4+ T cells from peripheral blood mononuclear cells, sampled after pregnancy. These receptors were taken from a female donor in good health, enrolled as a control in a pregnancy study.

The sample holds a few counts of this clone. The chain recombines TRBV5-5 with TRBJ2-7; possibly TRBD1 for D (6 bases). The CDR3 contains 13 residues. The V gene's germline CDR1 is SGHKS and CDR2 YYEKEE (reference sequence). V was shortened by 3 bases and J by 3 bases, with 10 bases between the two germline ends. CDR3 nucleotides: TGTGCCAGCAGCTACCCCAGGGGCTACGAGCAGTACTTC. Protein product: CASSYPRGYEQYF. Full variable domain (remainder filled in from reference TRBV5-5 and TRBJ2-7): DAGVTQSPTHLIKTRGQQVTLRCSPISGHKSVSWYQQVLGQGPQFIFQYYEKEERGRGNFPDRFSARQFPNYSSELNVNALLLGDSALYLCASSYPRGYEQYFGPGTRLTVT.

The chain has TRBV5-1 and TRBJ2-3, with TRBD1 matching over 7 bases. The CDR3 is made up of 15 amino acids. V dropped 2 bases and J dropped 3; count of bases not matched to a gene: 6. CDR1 and CDR2 (germline): SGHRS, YFSETQ. This chain's CDR3 is CASSLRTGLTDTQYF. As DNA, the CDR3 is TGCGCCAGCAGCTTACGGACAGGTTTAACAGATACGCAGTATTTT.

The chain couples TRBV11-1 to TRBJ2-5, with 8 positions matching TRBD1. The CDR3 extends over 15 amino acids. The ends lost 5 bases at V and 5 bases at J; junction bases unmatched: 10. Germline CDR1 SGHAT, CDR2 FQDESV (reference sequence). The DNA of the CDR3 is TGTGCCAGCAGCCCCGGACAGGGAAAGGCGGAGACCCAGTACTTC. This gives the protein CASSPGQGKAETQYF.

The chain has TRBV6-5 and TRBJ2-3; TRBD1 agrees at 7 bases. The germline CDR1 and CDR2 sequences are MNHEY and SVGAGI. This CDR3 comprises 14 residues. J was trimmed by 6 bases and V by 5 bases; bases with no gene match: 8. The CDR3 DNA sequence: TGTGCCAGCAGTCCGGGACAGCGCCCCGATACGCAGTATTTT. It yields the protein CASSPGQRPDTQYF.

J is TRBJ2-7 and V is TRBV5-1, with 7 bases aligning to TRBD1. CDR3 length: 14 residues. Germline CDR1 SGHRS, CDR2 YFSETQ. Unmatched junction bases numbered 2, after V lost 2 bases and J lost 0 bases. CDR3 residues: CASSLRTGSYEQYF. CDR3 sequence (DNA): TGCGCCAGCAGCTTAAGGACAGGCTCCTACGAGCAGTACTTC.

The J gene is TRBJ1-5, the V gene TRBV27; D is possibly TRBD1 (5 bases). The CDR3 has 14 amino acids. Trimming stripped 1 base from V and 7 bases from J, with 11 bases between. The germline CDR1 and CDR2 sequences are MNHEY and SMNVEV (reference sequence). The CDR3: CASSLWGEGQPQHF. For the CDR3, the DNA is TGTGCCAGCAGTTTATGGGGGGAAGGACAGCCCCAGCATTTT.

This clone was picked up one time. The chain has TRBV19 and TRBJ1-5; 7 bases line up with TRBD1. Trimming cost V 2 bases and J 2 bases; bases outside gene matches: 3. CDR1 is LNHDA, CDR2 SQIVND, per germline (reference sequence). This CDR3 is built from 15 residues. DNA for the CDR3: TGTGCCAGTAGTATACCCCAGGGGGGCAATCAGCCCCAGCATTTT. It specifies CASSIPQGGNQPQHF. The full variable domain, its missing parts supplied by reference TRBV19 and TRBJ1-5, is DGGITQSPKYLFRKEGQNVTLSCEQNLNHDAMYWYRQDPGQGLRLIYYSQIVNDFQKGDIAEGYSVSREKKESFPLTVTSAQKNPTAFYLCASSIPQGGNQPQHFGDGTRLSIL.

The rearrangement links TRBV2 to TRBJ2-1; D is unresolved. The CDR3 runs to 15 residues. Trimming shortened V by 4 bases and J by 0 bases, and 10 bases separated the two germline ends. Germline lookup yields CDR1 SNHLY and CDR2 FYNNEI. The CDR3, as DNA: TGTGCCAGCAGTGCGCAGGCCTACTCCTACAATGAGCAGTTCTTC. Amino acids: CASSAQAYSYNEQFF. The full variable domain, rest sourced from reference TRBV2 and TRBJ2-1, is EPEVTQTPSHQVTQMGQEVILRCVPISNHLYFYWYRQILGQKVEFLVSFYNNEISEKSEIFDDQFSVERPDGSNFTLKIRSTKLEDSAMYFCASSAQAYSYNEQFFGPGTRLTVL.

The rearrangement uses TRBV6-1 and TRBJ2-7; 7 bases map to TRBD1. The CDR3 consists of 14 residues. V lost 6 bases to trimming and J lost 5 bases; unmatched junction nucleotides: 10. Germline V gene lookup returns CDR1 MNHNS and CDR2 SASEGT. The CDR3 is CASSLIPTGDEQYF. CDR3 nucleotide sequence: TGTGCCAGCAGCCTCATTCCTACAGGGGACGAGCAGTACTTC.

J is TRBJ2-7 and V is TRBV5-4; 12 positions agree with TRBD1. The CDR3 totals 17 residues. V shed 5 bases and J 2 bases; nucleotides not matched to a gene: 11. Per the germline V gene, CDR1 is SGHNT and CDR2 is YYREEE (reference sequence). The CDR3 DNA sequence: TGTGCCAGCAGTCCGGGACAGGGGGCGTTCGGGACCTACGAGCAGTACTTC. Its protein is CASSPGQGAFGTYEQYF.

The gene calls are TRBV29-1 and TRBJ1-2; 8 nucleotides line up with TRBD1. The CDR3 is made up of 10 amino acids. The V gene end was trimmed by 4 bases and the J gene end by 8 bases; junction bases not matched to a gene: 0. Germline lookup yields CDR1 SQVTM and CDR2 ANQGSEA. CDR3 in amino acids: CSVAGGGYTF. DNA for the CDR3: TGCAGCGTTGCAGGGGGCGGCTACACCTTC.

The chain links TRBV2 to TRBJ1-6; possible D gene TRBD1, 6 bases. V gave up 6 bases and J gave up 7 bases, with 10 bases separating them. This CDR3 contains 13 residues. Germline V gives CDR1 SNHLY, CDR2 FYNNEI. The CDR3 loop is CASSGQPNSPLHF. The DNA of the CDR3 is TGTGCCAGCAGCGGACAGCCGAATTCACCCCTCCACTTT.

As for this clone: As the CDR3 is not closed by the conserved phenylalanine or tryptophan, this likely results from a read error. The DNA is left out, because the CDR3 cannot be placed on it with certainty; the CDR3 is given as TCRdb lists it. The V gene is TRBV8-2, the J gene TRBJ2-6; no check of the table's D call, TRBD2, against the DNA was made. TRBV8-2 has pseudogene status. Ends included, the CDR3 has 13 residues. CDR3: CGIVTRITQSRAI.

The chain carries TRBV19 and TRBJ1-3; D possibly corresponds to TRBD1 (6 bases). CDR1 LNHDA and CDR2 SQIVND come from the germline V gene (reference sequence). The CDR3 contains 16 residues. V lost 10 bases and J 0 bases, leaving 19 bases between the germline ends. The CDR3 region has the DNA TGTGCCACCTCGACAGGCCCCTTTGTCTCTGGAAACACCATATATTTT. It yields the protein CATSTGPFVSGNTIYF.

V is TRBV5-1 and J is TRBJ1-2; D remains ambiguous. The CDR3 contains 14 residues. CDR1 and CDR2 (germline): SGHRS, YFSETQ. Trimming removed 2 bases at V and 2 bases at J, with 10 bases between. The CDR3 here is CASSLEAQNYGYTF. The CDR3 nucleotides are TGCGCCAGCAGCTTAGAGGCACAAAACTATGGCTACACCTTC. The full variable domain, completed using reference TRBV5-1 and TRBJ1-2, is KAGVTQTPRYLIKTRGQQVTLSCSPISGHRSVSWYQQTPGQGLQFLFEYFSETQRNKGNFPGRFSGRQFSNSRSEMNVSTLELGDSALYLCASSLEAQNYGYTFGSGTRLTVV.

This chain joins TRBV5-4 and TRBJ2-2; maybe TRBD2 (5 bases). This CDR3 region has 16 residues. Per the germline V gene, CDR1 is SGHNT and CDR2 is YYREEE (reference sequence). Trimming removed 6 bases at V and 2 bases at J, with 17 bases between. CDR3 nucleotide sequence: TGTGCCAGCACCGAGGGTAGACTGGGAAACACCGGGGAGCTGTTTTTT. Its translation is CASTEGRLGNTGELFF.

The chain is built from TRBV12-5 and TRBJ2-2, with D maybe TRBD1 (5 bases). V was clipped by 4 bases and J by 5 bases, with 8 bases between them. The CDR3 contains 13 residues. From germline, CDR1 is LGHNT and CDR2 FRNRAP. The CDR3 region has the DNA TGTGCTAGTGGTTCTCAGGGAACCGGGGAGCTGTTTTTT. Amino acid sequence: CASGSQGTGELFF. Combining the CDR3 with reference TRBV12-5 and TRBJ2-2 gives the whole variable domain DARVTQTPRHKVTEMGQEVTMRCQPILGHNTVFWYRQTMMQGLELLAYFRNRAPLDDSGMPKDRFSAEMPDATLATLKIQPSEPRDSAVYFCASGSQGTGELFFGEGSRLTVL.

The CDR3 DNA is TGTGCCAGCAGCTTATCCGACGGGACAGTCACCATATATTTT. It is translated as CASSLSDGTVTIYF. The chain couples TRBV11-2 to TRBJ1-3; 7 bases fit TRBD1. J was trimmed by 9 bases and V by 2 bases; bases with no gene match: 7. CDR3 length equals 14 residues. Germline assignment: CDR1 SGHAT and CDR2 FQNNGV. The variable domain in full, with the rest retrieved from reference TRBV11-2 and TRBJ1-3, is EAGVAQSPRYKIIEKRQSVAFWCNPISGHATLYWYQQILGQGPKLLIQFQNNGVVDDSQLPKDRFSAERLKGVDSTLKIQPAKLEDSAVYLCASSLSDGTVTIYFGEGSWLTVV.

The chain employs TRBV7-9 and TRBJ2-3; D call uncertain. Germline CDR1 and CDR2: SEHNR and FQNEAQ (reference sequence). Deletions cut 2 bases from V and 2 bases from J, with 2 bases between. The CDR3 contains 12 residues. CDR3 bases: TGTGCCAGCAGCTTATACACAGATACGCAGTATTTT. This sequence encodes CASSLYTDTQYF.

CDR3 protein: CAISDSPNTGELFF. CDR3 bases: TGTGCCATCAGTGACAGTCCGAACACCGGGGAGCTGTTTTTT. The V call is TRBV10-3, the J call TRBJ2-2; no definite D call. The V end lost 3 bases, the J end lost 0 bases, and 5 bases lay between the germline ends. CDR3 length: 14 amino acids. Per the germline V gene, CDR1 is ENHRY and CDR2 is SYGVKD.

This sequence joins TRBV10-3 and TRBJ1-1; TRBD1 is a possible D gene (6 bases). Trimming took off 7 bases at V and 3 bases at J, with 15 bases between the two ends. This CDR3 spans 14 amino acids. In germline, CDR1 is ENHRY, CDR2 SYGVKD. The CDR3: CAITRGDKDTEAFF. The CDR3 region has the DNA TGTGCCATCACCAGGGGAGATAAGGACACTGAAGCTTTCTTT.

The rearrangement joins TRBV4-3 to TRBJ1-2, with 9 bases aligning to TRBD1. CDR1 is LGHNA, CDR2 YSLEER, per germline. CDR3 length: 12 residues. Unmatched junction bases numbered 2, after V lost 4 bases and J lost 8 bases. CDR3 DNA: TGCGCCAGCAGCCCCGACAGGGGGGGCTACACCTTC. Its translation is CASSPDRGGYTF.

V and J are TRBV11-2 and TRBJ2-1, with TRBD2 identical over 12 bases. CDR3 length equals 16 residues. Trimming took 0 bases from V and 6 from J; bases not matched to a gene: 3. Germline V gene lookup returns CDR1 SGHAT and CDR2 FQNNGV. The DNA for the CDR3 is TGTGCCAGCAGCTTAGAGGCTAGCGGGGGGGTCAATGAGCAGTTCTTC. This codes for CASSLEASGGVNEQFF.

The chain links TRBV5-1 to TRBJ2-3, with 8 bases fitting TRBD2. Germline values: CDR1 SGHRS, CDR2 YFSETQ. The CDR3 extends over 16 amino acids. The V and J ends lost 7 bases and 2 bases, in that order; junction bases with no gene match: 12. CDR3 amino acids: CASRSGGARPTDTQYF. The CDR3 DNA sequence: TGCGCCAGCCGCTCCGGGGGGGCCCGACCCACAGATACGCAGTATTTT.

The chain combines TRBV6-6 with TRBJ1-6; 7 bases align to TRBD1. This CDR3 is built from 15 residues. The junction had 7 bases not matched to a gene; V was cut back by 6 bases and J by 5 bases. Looked up from germline, CDR1 is MNHNY and CDR2 is SVGAGI (reference sequence). The CDR3 region is CASRQGGRDNSPLHF. The CDR3 DNA reads TGTGCCAGCAGACAAGGGGGCAGGGATAATTCACCCCTCCACTTT.

CDR3 protein: CASGKGEGANYGYTF. The CDR3 nucleotides read TGTGCCAGCGGAAAGGGGGAAGGGGCCAACTATGGCTACACCTTC. J is TRBJ1-2 and V is TRBV6-5; tentative D call: TRBD1 (6 bases). The CDR3 has 15 amino acids. Germline V gene lookup returns CDR1 MNHEY and CDR2 SVGAGI. Between the trimmed V and J ends, which lost 8 bases and 2 bases, there was a span of 18 bases.

The chain recombines TRBV5-4 with TRBJ2-1; D perhaps matches TRBD2 (5 bases). This CDR3 contains 14 residues. Trimming pared 6 bases from V and 0 bases from J, leaving 10 bases between. CDR1 SGHNT and CDR2 YYREEE come from the germline V gene (reference sequence). CDR3 protein: CASTSGSSYNEQFF. The CDR3 coding sequence is TGTGCCAGCACCAGCGGAAGCTCCTACAATGAGCAGTTCTTC.

The chain has TRBV5-5 and TRBJ1-3; perhaps TRBD1 as D (6 bases). Trimming stripped 2 bases from V and 0 bases from J, with 12 bases between. The length of the CDR3 is 16 residues. Germline assignment: CDR1 SGHKS and CDR2 YYEKEE (reference sequence). In DNA, the CDR3 is TGTGCCAGCAGCTTAACAGGGTTAAGCTCTGGAAACACCATATATTTT. Its translation is CASSLTGLSSGNTIYF.

The CDR3 loop is CASSQDGAGGDTQYF. DNA of the CDR3: TGCGCCAGCAGCCAAGATGGGGCAGGGGGAGATACGCAGTATTTT. The chain links TRBV4-3 to TRBJ2-3; 7 bases match TRBD1. The CDR3 sequence is 15 residues long. CDR1 LGHNA and CDR2 YSLEER come from the germline V gene. V lost 0 bases and J lost 5; bases outside the gene matches: 5.

The chain carries TRBV10-3 and TRBJ2-7, with D tentatively TRBD2 (5 bases). Germline assignment: CDR1 ENHRY and CDR2 SYGVKD. The V and J ends lost 9 bases and 0 bases respectively, with 15 bases between them. This CDR3 spans 14 amino acids. This CDR3 is CAMGASLGSYEQYF. The DNA for the CDR3 is TGTGCCATGGGCGCTAGCCTAGGCTCCTACGAGCAGTACTTC.